This T cell receptor beta chain derives from a study of technical replicates of blood from a handful of donors. V lost 5 bases and J 1 base, leaving 11 bases between the germline ends. Germline CDR1 is LNHDA and CDR2 is SQIVND (reference sequence). The CDR3 runs to 14 residues. Assay: immunoSEQ multiplex PCR; the TCRdb copy retains only in-frame clones and omits some. The sample consists of around 92,000 clones, roughly 96% of them appearing once. The TCR sequence derives from a human donor in good health. Sequenced: T cells isolated from PBMCs. J is TRBJ2-5 and V is TRBV19; TRBD1 is a possible D gene (5 bases). The CDR3 sequence: CASSQGTLQETQYF. In DNA form, the CDR3 reads TGTGCCAGTAGTCAGGGTACCCTCCAAGAGACCCAGTACTTC.